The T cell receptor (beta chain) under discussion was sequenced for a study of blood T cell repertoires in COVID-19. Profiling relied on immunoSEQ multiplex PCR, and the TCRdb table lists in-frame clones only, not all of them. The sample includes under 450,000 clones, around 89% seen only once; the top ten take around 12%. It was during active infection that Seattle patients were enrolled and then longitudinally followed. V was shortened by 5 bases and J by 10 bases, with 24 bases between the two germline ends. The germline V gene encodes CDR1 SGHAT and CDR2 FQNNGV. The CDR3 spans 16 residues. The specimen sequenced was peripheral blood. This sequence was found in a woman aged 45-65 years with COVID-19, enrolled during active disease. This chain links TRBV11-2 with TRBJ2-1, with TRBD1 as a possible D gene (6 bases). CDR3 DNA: TGTGCCAGCAGCCCTTTTTTCAGGGGTGGTCCTTCGGAGCAGTTCTTC. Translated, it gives CASSPFFRGGPSEQFF.